Each of the 16 T cell receptor beta chains below was sequenced from the same sample in a study of blood T cell repertoires in COVID-19. TCRdb keeps only in-frame clones here, not all; method: immunoSEQ multiplex PCR. Of approximately 260,000 clones listed, approximately 84% are singletons. The sequencing sample was made of PBMCs or T cells enriched from blood (not recorded which). The receptors were sampled from a woman aged 40 to 55 with acute COVID-19.

This chain links TRBV6-5 with TRBJ1-4, with TRBD1 identical over 9 bases. V gave up 5 bases and J gave up 4 bases; unmatched junction bases: 5. This CDR3 is built from 15 residues. The germline CDR1 and CDR2 sequences are MNHEY and SVGAGI. The CDR3 sequence is CASSRGTGINEKLFF. The CDR3 DNA reads TGTGCCAGCAGTAGAGGGACAGGGATTAATGAAAAACTGTTTTTT.

The CDR3 protein is CASTLSLAGVFGETQYF. CDR3 DNA sequence: TGTGCCAGCACCCTAAGCCTAGCGGGAGTTTTCGGAGAGACCCAGTACTTC. This chain joins TRBV11-2 and TRBJ2-5; 10 bases agree with TRBD2. The trim removed 7 bases at V and 4 bases at J, leaving 15 bases unmatched. CDR1 and CDR2 from the germline V gene are SGHAT and FQNNGV. CDR3 length: 17 residues.

The chain carries TRBV5-1 and TRBJ2-2; maybe TRBD1 (7 bases). The germline V and J ends were trimmed by 1 base and 6 bases, with 13 bases remaining between them. Per the germline V gene, CDR1 is SGHRS and CDR2 is YFSETQ. The CDR3 is 15 residues long. CDR3 residues: CASSLPQGEAGELFF. For the CDR3, the DNA is TGCGCCAGCAGCTTGCCTCAGGGGGAGGCCGGGGAGCTGTTTTTT.

As for this clone: Relative to the germline gene, one junction end is altered; a read error may explain this. The chain joins TRBV6-5 to TRBJ2-3; 8 bases fit TRBD1. The CDR3 has 15 residues. Germline-derived CDR1 and CDR2 are MNHEY and SVGAGI. The chain's CDR3 is CASSDSRTGFDTQYF. CDR3 bases: TGTGCCAGCAGTGACTCCCGGACAGGGTTTGATACGCAGTATTTT.

The chain couples TRBV12-3 or TRBV12-4 to TRBJ2-5; no firm D call. The length of the CDR3 is 13 residues. V lost 5 bases, J lost 3 bases, and 10 bases lay in between. The CDR3 region has the DNA TGTGCCAGCAGTCAAAGTTCAGAAGAGACCCAGTACTTC. It specifies CASSQSSEETQYF.

The gene calls are TRBV5-6 and TRBJ2-7, with a tentative D call TRBD2 (5 bases). CDR1 SGHDT and CDR2 YYEEEE come from the germline V gene. Trimming removed 9 bases at V and 6 bases at J, with 22 bases between. CDR3 length: 14 residues. The CDR3 nucleotides read TGTGCCACCTCTCCGGGTGATAGCGTCGGCGAGCAGTACTTC. This gives the protein CATSPGDSVGEQYF.

This chain joins TRBV28 and TRBJ1-5; the match to TRBD1 covers 8 bases. The CDR3 has 13 residues. Germline loops: CDR1 MDHEN, CDR2 SYDVKM. V lost 11 bases to trimming and J lost 6 bases; unmatched junction nucleotides: 9. The CDR3 region has the DNA TGTGCCTCTTGGACAGGGATCGGTCAGCCCCAGCATTTT. Protein sequence: CASWTGIGQPQHF.

The chain recombines TRBV25-1 with TRBJ1-1, with D possibly TRBD1 on 6 matching bases. Germline V gene sequence: CDR1 MGHDK, CDR2 SYGVNS. V dropped 2 bases and J dropped 0 bases, with 7 bases sitting between them. The CDR3 runs to 14 residues. The CDR3 reads CASSEDRLNTEAFF. Written as DNA, the CDR3 is TGTGCCAGCAGTGAAGACAGGCTGAACACTGAAGCTTTCTTT.

The chain carries TRBV11-2 and TRBJ2-7; 7 bases are a match to TRBD2. Germline V CDR1 and CDR2: SGHAT, FQNNGV. This CDR3 has 15 residues. V shed 4 bases and J 7 bases; nucleotides not matched to a gene: 13. The CDR3 nucleotides read TGTGCCAGCAGCTATGTAGGGACTAACTCAGGAGAGCAGTACTTC. This gives the protein CASSYVGTNSGEQYF.

The V gene is TRBV7-8, the J gene TRBJ2-1; 10 nucleotides match TRBD1. Germline V lookup: CDR1 SGHVS, CDR2 FQNEAQ. V was pared by 3 bases and J by 6 bases, with 2 bases of the junction left unmatched. The CDR3 loop spans 14 amino acids. In DNA form, the CDR3 reads TGTGCCAGCAGCTTTCGGACAGGGGGCAATGAGCAGTTCTTC. Translated, it gives CASSFRTGGNEQFF.

V gene TRBV27 combines with J gene TRBJ2-1; D may be TRBD2 (6 bases). Per germline, CDR1 MNHEY and CDR2 SMNVEV (reference sequence). V shed 6 bases and J shed 2 bases, with 20 bases lying between them. The CDR3 consists of 17 residues. The CDR3 bases are TGTGCCAGCAGCCCCACGGGGGACTCCACGACCTACAATGAGCAGTTCTTC. Residues: CASSPTGDSTTYNEQFF.

This chain links TRBV5-4 with TRBJ2-7; 7 bases are a match to TRBD2. Looked up from germline, CDR1 is SGHNT and CDR2 is YYREEE (reference sequence). This CDR3 is 16 amino acids long. J gave up 7 bases and V 2 bases, and 15 bases lay outside the gene matches. CDR3: CASSFGGRAGEGEQYF. DNA for the CDR3: TGTGCCAGCAGCTTTGGTGGGAGGGCCGGTGAGGGTGAGCAGTACTTC.

This clone was seen only once. This chain links TRBV7-9 with TRBJ2-1, with 10 bases aligning to TRBD2. The CDR3 extends over 17 amino acids. V shed 5 bases, J shed 0 bases, and the junction held 7 bases outside the gene matches. Looked up from germline, CDR1 is SEHNR and CDR2 is FQNEAQ (reference sequence). The CDR3 region has the DNA TGTGCCAGCAGCCCCCGATCTAGCGGGAGCTCCTACAATGAGCAGTTCTTC. This encodes CASSPRSSGSSYNEQFF.

The chain employs TRBV9 and TRBJ1-1, with TRBD1 identical over 10 bases. Per germline, CDR1 SGDLS and CDR2 YYNGEE. The CDR3 extends over 14 amino acids. Unmatched junction bases numbered 6, after V lost 3 bases and J lost 7 bases. CDR3: CASSAGTGVIEAFF. The CDR3 DNA sequence: TGTGCCAGCAGCGCGGGGACAGGGGTTATTGAAGCTTTCTTT.

V gene TRBV3-1 (or the pseudogene TRBV3-2) combines with J gene TRBJ2-7; D not certain. Deletions cut 3 bases from V and 0 bases from J, with 12 bases between. The CDR3 consists of 15 residues. Germline CDR1 reads LGHDT; CDR2 reads YNNKEL (reference sequence). The CDR3 sequence: CASSHGVTSSYEQYF. CDR3 coding DNA: TGTGCCAGCAGCCACGGTGTGACAAGCTCCTACGAGCAGTACTTC.

V is TRBV11-3 and J is TRBJ2-1; D is ambiguous. Germline V lookup: CDR1 SGHNT, CDR2 YENEEA. The CDR3 covers 15 residues. V lost 5 bases and J lost 4, with 15 bases in between. The CDR3 DNA follows: TGTGCCAGCAGCCCCCCTCCGGGTAGGTACAATGAGCAGTTCTTC. Translation gives CASSPPPGRYNEQFF.